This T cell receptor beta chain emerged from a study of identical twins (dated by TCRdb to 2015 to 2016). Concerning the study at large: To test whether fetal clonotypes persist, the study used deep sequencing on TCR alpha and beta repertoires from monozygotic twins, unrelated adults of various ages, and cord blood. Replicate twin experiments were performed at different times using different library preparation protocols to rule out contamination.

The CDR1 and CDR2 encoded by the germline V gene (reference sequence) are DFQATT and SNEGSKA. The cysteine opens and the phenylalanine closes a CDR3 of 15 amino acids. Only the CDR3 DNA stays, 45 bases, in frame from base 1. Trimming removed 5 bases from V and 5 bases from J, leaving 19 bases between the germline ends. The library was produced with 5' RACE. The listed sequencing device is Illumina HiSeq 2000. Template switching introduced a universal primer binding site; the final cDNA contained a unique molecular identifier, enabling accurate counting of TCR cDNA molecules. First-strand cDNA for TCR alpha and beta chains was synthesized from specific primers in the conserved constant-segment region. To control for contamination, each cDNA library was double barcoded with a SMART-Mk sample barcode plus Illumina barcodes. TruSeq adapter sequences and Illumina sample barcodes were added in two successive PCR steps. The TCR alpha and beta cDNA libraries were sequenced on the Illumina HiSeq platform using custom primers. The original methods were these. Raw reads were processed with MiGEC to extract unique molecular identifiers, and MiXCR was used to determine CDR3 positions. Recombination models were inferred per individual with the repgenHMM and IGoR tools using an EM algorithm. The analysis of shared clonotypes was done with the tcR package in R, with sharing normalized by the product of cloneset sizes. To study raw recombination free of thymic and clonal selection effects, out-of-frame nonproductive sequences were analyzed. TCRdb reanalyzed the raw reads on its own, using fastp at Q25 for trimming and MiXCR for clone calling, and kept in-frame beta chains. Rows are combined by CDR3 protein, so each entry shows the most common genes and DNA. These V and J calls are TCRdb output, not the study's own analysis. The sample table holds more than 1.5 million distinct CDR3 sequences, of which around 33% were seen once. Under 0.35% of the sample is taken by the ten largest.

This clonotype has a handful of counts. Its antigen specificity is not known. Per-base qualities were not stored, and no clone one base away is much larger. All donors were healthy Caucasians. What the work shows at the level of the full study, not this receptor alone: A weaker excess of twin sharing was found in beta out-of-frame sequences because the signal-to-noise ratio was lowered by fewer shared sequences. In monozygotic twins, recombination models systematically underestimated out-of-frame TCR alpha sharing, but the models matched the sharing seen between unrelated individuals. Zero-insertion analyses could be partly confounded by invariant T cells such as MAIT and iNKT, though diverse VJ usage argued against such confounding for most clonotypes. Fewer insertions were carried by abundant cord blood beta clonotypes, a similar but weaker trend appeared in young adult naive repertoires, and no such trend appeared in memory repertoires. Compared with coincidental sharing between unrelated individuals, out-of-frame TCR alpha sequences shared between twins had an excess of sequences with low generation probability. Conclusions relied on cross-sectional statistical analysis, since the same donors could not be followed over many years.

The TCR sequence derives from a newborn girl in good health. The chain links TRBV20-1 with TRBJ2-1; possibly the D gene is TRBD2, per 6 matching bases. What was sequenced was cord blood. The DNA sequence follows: TGCAGTGCTGAGGACTATGAGCGGAGCAACAATGAGCAGTTCTTC. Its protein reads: CSAEDYERSNNEQFF.